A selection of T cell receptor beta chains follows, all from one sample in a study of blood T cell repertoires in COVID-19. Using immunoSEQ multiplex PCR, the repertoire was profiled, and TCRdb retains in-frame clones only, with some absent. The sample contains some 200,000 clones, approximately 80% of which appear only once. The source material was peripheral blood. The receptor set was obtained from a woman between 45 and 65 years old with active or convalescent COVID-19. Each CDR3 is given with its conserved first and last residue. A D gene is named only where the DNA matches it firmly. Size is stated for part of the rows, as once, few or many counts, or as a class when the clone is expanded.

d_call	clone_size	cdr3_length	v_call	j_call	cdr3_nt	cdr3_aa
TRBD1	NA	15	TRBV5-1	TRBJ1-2	TGCGCCAGCAGCCCCCGGACAGGGGGGGACTATGGCTACACCTTC	CASSPRTGGDYGYTF
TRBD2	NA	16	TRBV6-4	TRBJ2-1	TGTGCCAGCAGGGTCGCTAGCGGTTGCTCCTACAATGAGCAGTTCTTC	CASRVASGCSYNEQFF
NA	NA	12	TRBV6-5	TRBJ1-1	TGTGCCAGCACTGGCCCGAACACTGAAGCTTTCTTT	CASTGPNTEAFF
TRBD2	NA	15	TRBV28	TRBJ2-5	TGTGCCAGCAGTCGGTGGGGGACTAGAGATTGGACCCAGTACTTC	CASSRWGTRDWTQYF
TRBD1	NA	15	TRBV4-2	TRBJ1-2	TGTGCCAGCAGCCAAGAACAGGGGGACACGGATGGCTACACCTTC	CASSQEQGDTDGYTF
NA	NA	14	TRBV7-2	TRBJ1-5	TGTGCCAGCAGTTTGGCTGGGGGCCGCCAGCCCCAGCATTTT	CASSLAGGRQPQHF
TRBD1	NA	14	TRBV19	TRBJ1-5	TGTGCCAGTAGGGGGACAGGGGGCGGTCAGCCCCAGCATTTT	CASRGTGGGQPQHF
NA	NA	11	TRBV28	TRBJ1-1	TGTGCCAGCAGGACTCATAGAGAAGCTTTCTTT	CASRTHREAFF
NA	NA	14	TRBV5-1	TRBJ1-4	TGCGCCAGCAGATCAGGGAATGGTAATGAAAAACTGTTTTTT	CASRSGNGNEKLFF
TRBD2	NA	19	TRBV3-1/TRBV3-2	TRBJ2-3	TGTGCCAGCAGCGACCATACCGGGACTAGCGGACCCAGCACAGATACGCAGTATTTT	CASSDHTGTSGPSTDTQYF
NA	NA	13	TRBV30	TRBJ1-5	TGTGCCTGGAGTGCAGGGCCCAATCAGCCCCAGCATTTT	CAWSAGPNQPQHF
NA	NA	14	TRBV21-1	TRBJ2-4	TGTGCCAGCAGGAAAGACAGGGCCAAAAACATTCAGTACTTC	CASRKDRAKNIQYF
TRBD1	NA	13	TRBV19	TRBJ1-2	TGTGCCGCCAGACAGGGGGCCTACTATGGCTACACCTTC	CAARQGAYYGYTF
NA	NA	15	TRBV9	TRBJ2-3	TGTGCCAGCAGCACTACCCCGGGAGGCACAGATACGCAGTATTTT	CASSTTPGGTDTQYF
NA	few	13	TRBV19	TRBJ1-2	TGTGCCAGTAGTATAATGGCCATCTATGGCTACACCTTC	CASSIMAIYGYTF
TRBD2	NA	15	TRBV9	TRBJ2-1	TGTGCCAGCAGCCGGTTAGCGGGGGCCTACAATGAGCAGTTCTTC	CASSRLAGAYNEQFF
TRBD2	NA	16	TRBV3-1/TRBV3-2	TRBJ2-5	TGTGCCAGCAGCCGCAGACTAGCGGGAGGGCGAGAGACCCAGTACTTC	CASSRRLAGGRETQYF
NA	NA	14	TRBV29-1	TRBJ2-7	TGCAGCGTTGAAGAACAGGGAAAAGCCTACGAGCAGTACTTC	CSVEEQGKAYEQYF
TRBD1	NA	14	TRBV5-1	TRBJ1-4	TGCGCCAGCAGAAGGACAGGGGGCCGTGAAAAACTGTTTTTT	CASRRTGGREKLFF
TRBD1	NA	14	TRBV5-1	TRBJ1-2	TGCGCCAGCAGCCCAGGACAGGAGGTGGATGGCTACACCTTC	CASSPGQEVDGYTF
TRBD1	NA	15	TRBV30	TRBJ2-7	TGTGCCTGGACCCATCCGGACAGGGGGTCCTACGAGCAGTACTTC	CAWTHPDRGSYEQYF
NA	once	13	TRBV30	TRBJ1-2	TGTGCCTGGAGTGTACAGGGCAGGGTTGGCTACACCTTC	CAWSVQGRVGYTF
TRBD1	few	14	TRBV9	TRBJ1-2	TGTGCCAGCAGCGTAAGGACAGGGTTTAGTGGCTACACCTTC	CASSVRTGFSGYTF
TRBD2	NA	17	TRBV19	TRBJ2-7	TGTGCCAGTAGTATGGGGACTAGCGGGAGCGGAACCTACGAGCAGTACTTC	CASSMGTSGSGTYEQYF
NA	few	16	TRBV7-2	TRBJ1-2	TGTGCCAGCACCCCAATAGCGGGGGGAGTCTACTATGGCTACACCTTC	CASTPIAGGVYYGYTF
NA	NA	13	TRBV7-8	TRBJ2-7	TGTGCCAGCAGCTTCCTAGCCACCTACGAGCAGTACTTC	CASSFLATYEQYF
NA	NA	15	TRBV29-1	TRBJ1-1	TGCACCCGTGAGCAAGGGGCCCCTATGAACACTGAAGCTTTCTTT	CTREQGAPMNTEAFF
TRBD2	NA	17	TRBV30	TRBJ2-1	TGTGCCTGGAGTGTACTAGTGGGCAGCGGGAGTAGGAATGAGCAGTTCTTC	CAWSVLVGSGSRNEQFF
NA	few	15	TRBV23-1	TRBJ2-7	TGCGCCAGCAGTCAATGTAGAGGAAAGGTCTACGAGCAGTACTTC	CASSQCRGKVYEQYF
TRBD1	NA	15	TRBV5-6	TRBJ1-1	TGTGCCAGCAGCTTGGACAGGGGGCAGGGCACTGAAGCTTTCTTT	CASSLDRGQGTEAFF
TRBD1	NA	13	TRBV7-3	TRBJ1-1	TGTGCCAGCAGCGGACAGGCTAGGACTGAAGCTTTCTTT	CASSGQARTEAFF
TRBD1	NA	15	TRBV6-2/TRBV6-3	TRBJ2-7	TGTGCCAGCAGTCCCCCTGGACAGGGTATCGACGAGCAGTACTTC	CASSPPGQGIDEQYF
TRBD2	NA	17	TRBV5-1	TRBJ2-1	TGCGCCAGCAGCTCTCTAGCGGGGGGGAGCTCCTACAATGAGCAGTTCTTC	CASSSLAGGSSYNEQFF
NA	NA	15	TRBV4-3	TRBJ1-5	TGCGCCAGCAGCCAAGATGGGTCCGGGGATCAGCCCCAGCATTTT	CASSQDGSGDQPQHF
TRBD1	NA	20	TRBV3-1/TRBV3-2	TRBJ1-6	TGTGCCAGCAGCCAAGAACCCCCGGGACAGGGAGTAATCCATAATTCACCCCTCCACTTT	CASSQEPPGQGVIHNSPLHF
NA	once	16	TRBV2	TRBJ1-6	TGTGCCAGCAGTGAAGAAGGGACAAGGCCGATTTCACCCCTCCACTTT	CASSEEGTRPISPLHF
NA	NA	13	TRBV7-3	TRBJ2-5	TGTGCCAGCAGCCGGGACATCCAAGAGACCCAGTACTTC	CASSRDIQETQYF
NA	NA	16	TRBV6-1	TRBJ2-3	TGTGCCAGCAGTGTGAACCGGGTCCCCACCACAGATACGCAGTATTTT	CASSVNRVPTTDTQYF
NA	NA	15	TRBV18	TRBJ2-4	TGTGCCAGCTCATCTTTTGGAGGGGCCAAAAACATTCAGTACTTC	CASSSFGGAKNIQYF
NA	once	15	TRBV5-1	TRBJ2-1	TGCGCCAGCAGCCCGACCACACTAGGGAACAATGAGCAGTTCTTC	CASSPTTLGNNEQFF
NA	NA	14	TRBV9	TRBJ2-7	TGTGCCAGCAGCGTTCAAGGGGGTACGTACGAGCAGTACTTC	CASSVQGGTYEQYF
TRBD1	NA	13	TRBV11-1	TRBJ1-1	TGTGCCAGCAGCGAGGGACAGGGGACTGAAGCTTTCTTT	CASSEGQGTEAFF